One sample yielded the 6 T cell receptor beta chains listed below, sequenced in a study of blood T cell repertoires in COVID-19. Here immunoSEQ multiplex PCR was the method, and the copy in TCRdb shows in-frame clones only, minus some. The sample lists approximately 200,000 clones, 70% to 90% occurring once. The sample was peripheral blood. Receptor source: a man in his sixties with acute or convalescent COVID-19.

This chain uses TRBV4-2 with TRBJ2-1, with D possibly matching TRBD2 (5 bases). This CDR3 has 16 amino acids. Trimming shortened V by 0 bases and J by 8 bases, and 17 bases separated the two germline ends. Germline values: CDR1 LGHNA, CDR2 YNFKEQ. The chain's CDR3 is CASSQDIRDRFHEQFF. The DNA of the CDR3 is TGTGCCAGCAGCCAAGATATTCGGGATAGATTCCATGAGCAGTTCTTC.

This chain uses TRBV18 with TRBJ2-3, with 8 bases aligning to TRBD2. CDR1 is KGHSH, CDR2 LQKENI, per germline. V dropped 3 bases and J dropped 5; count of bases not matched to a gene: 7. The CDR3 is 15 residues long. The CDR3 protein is CASSPLSGSKDTQYF. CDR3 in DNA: TGTGCCAGCTCACCTTTAAGCGGGAGTAAAGATACGCAGTATTTT.

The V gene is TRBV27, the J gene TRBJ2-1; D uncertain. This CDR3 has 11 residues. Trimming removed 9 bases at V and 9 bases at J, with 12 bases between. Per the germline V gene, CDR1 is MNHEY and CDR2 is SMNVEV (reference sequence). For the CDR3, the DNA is TGTGCCAGTCGATCCCAGTCTGAGCAGTTCTTC. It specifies CASRSQSEQFF.

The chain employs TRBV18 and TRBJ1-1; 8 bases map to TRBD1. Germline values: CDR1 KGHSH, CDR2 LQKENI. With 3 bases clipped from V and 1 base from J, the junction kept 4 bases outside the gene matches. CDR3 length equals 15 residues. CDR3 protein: CASSPAQGGNTEAFF. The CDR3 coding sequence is TGTGCCAGCTCACCGGCACAGGGGGGGAACACTGAAGCTTTCTTT.

The CDR3 DNA follows: TGTGCCAGCAGAACTACAGGGGATTCCTATAATTCACCCCTCCACTTT. Amino acid sequence: CASRTTGDSYNSPLHF. The rearrangement joins TRBV27 to TRBJ1-6; 7 nucleotides line up with TRBD1. V lost 6 bases to trimming and J lost 1 base; unmatched junction nucleotides: 6. The V gene's germline CDR1 is MNHEY and CDR2 SMNVEV (reference sequence). This CDR3 comprises 16 residues.

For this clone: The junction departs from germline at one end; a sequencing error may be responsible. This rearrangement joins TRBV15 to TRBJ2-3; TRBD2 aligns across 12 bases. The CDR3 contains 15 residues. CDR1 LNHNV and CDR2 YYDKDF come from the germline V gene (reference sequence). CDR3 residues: CATSALAGGPETQYF. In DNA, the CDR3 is TGTGCCACCAGCGCCCTAGCGGGAGGGCCAGAAACGCAGTATTTT.